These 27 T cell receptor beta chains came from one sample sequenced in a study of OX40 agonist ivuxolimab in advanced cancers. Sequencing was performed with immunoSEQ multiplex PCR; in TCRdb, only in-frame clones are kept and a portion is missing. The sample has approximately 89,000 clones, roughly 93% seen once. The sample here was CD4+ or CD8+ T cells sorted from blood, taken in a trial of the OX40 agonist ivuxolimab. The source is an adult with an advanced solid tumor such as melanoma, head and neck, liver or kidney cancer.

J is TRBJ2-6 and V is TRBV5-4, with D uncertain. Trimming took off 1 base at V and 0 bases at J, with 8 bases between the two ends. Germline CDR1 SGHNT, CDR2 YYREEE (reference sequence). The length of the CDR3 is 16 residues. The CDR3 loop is CASSLKRVSGANVLTF. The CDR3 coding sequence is TGTGCCAGCAGCTTGAAACGGGTCTCTGGGGCCAACGTCCTGACTTTC.

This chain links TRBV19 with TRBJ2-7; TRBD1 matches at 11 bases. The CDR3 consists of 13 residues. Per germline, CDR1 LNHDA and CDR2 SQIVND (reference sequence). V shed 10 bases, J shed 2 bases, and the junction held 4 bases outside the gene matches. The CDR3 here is CATRTGGTYEQYF. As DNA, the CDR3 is TGTGCCACTAGGACAGGGGGCACCTACGAGCAGTACTTC.

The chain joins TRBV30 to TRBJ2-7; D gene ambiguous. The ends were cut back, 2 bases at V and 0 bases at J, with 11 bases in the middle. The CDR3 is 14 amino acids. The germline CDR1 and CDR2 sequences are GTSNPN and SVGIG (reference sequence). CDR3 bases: TGTGCCTGGAGTTCCGGGTCCCTCTCCTACGAGCAGTACTTC. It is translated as CAWSSGSLSYEQYF.

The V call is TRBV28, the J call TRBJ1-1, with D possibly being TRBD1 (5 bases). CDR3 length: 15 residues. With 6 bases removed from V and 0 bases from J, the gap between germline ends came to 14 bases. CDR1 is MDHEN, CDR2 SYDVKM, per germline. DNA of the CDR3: TGTGCCAGCAGCACGATGGGACGAATGAACACTGAAGCTTTCTTT. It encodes CASSTMGRMNTEAFF.

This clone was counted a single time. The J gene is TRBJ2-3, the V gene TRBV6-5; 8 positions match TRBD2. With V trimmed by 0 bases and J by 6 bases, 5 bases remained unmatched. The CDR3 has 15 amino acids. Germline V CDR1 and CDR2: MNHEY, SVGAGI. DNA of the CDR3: TGTGCCAGCAGTTACTCGACCCGGGGGGGGGATACGCAGTATTTT. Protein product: CASSYSTRGGDTQYF.

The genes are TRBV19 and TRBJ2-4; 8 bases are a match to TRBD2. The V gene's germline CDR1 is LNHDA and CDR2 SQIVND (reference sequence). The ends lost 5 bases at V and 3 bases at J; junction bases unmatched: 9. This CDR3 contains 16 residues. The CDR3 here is CASSRGTSGGKNIQYF. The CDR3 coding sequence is TGTGCCAGTAGTCGTGGCACTAGCGGAGGCAAAAACATTCAGTACTTC.

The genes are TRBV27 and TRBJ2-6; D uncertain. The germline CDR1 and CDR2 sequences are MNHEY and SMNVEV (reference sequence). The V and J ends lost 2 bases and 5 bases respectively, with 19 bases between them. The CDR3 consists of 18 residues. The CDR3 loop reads CASSLRVHSPLWANVLTF. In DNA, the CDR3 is TGTGCCAGCAGTTTACGCGTCCACTCACCGCTCTGGGCCAACGTCCTGACTTTC. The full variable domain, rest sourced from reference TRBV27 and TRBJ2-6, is EAQVTQNPRYLITVTGKKLTVTCSQNMNHEYMSWYRQDPGLGLRQIYYSMNVEVTDKGDVPEGYKVSRKEKRNFPLILESPSPNQTSLYFCASSLRVHSPLWANVLTFGAGSRLTVL.

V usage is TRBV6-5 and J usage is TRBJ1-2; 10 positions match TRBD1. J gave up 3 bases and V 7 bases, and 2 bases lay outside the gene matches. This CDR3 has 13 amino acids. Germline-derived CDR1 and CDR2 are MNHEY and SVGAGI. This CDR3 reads CASTGTGDYGYTF. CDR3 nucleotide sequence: TGTGCCAGCACCGGGACAGGGGACTATGGCTACACCTTC.

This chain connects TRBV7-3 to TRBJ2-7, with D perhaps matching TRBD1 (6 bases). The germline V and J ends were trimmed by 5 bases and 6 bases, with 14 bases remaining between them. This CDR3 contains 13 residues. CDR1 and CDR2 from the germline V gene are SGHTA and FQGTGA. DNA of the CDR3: TGTGCCAGCAGCCCCGGGACACTACGCGAGCAGTACTTC. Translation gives CASSPGTLREQYF.

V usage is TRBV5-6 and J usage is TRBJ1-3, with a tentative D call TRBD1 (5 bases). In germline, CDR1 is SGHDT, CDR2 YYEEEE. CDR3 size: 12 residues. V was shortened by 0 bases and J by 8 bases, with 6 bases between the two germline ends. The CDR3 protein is CASSLGQYTIYF. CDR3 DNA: TGTGCCAGCAGCTTGGGACAGTACACCATATATTTT. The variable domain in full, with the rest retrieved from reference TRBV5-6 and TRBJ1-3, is DAGVTQSPTHLIKTRGQQVTLRCSPKSGHDTVSWYQQALGQGPQFIFQYYEEEERQRGNFPDRFSGHQFPNYSSELNVNALLLGDSALYLCASSLGQYTIYFGEGSWLTVV.

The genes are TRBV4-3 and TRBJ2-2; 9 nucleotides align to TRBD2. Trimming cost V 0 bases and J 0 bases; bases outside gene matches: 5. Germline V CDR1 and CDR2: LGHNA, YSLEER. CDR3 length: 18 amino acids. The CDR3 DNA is TGCGCCAGCAGCCAAGATAGTCTAGCGGGGCCGAACACCGGGGAGCTGTTTTTT. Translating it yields CASSQDSLAGPNTGELFF.

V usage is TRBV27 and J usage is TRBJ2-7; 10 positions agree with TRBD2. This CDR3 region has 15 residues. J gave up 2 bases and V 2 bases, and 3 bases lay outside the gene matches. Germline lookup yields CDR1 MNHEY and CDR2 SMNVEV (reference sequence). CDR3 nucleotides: TGTGCCAGCAGTTTAACTAGCGGGATAACCTACGAGCAGTACTTC. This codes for CASSLTSGITYEQYF.

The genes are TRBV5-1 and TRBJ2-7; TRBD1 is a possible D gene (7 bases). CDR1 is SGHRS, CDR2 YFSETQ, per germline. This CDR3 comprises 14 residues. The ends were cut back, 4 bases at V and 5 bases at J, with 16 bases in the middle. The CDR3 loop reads CASSAGTDFDEQYF. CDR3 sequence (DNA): TGCGCCAGCAGCGCGGGGACAGATTTCGACGAGCAGTACTTC. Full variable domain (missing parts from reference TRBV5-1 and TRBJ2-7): KAGVTQTPRYLIKTRGQQVTLSCSPISGHRSVSWYQQTPGQGLQFLFEYFSETQRNKGNFPGRFSGRQFSNSRSEMNVSTLELGDSALYLCASSAGTDFDEQYFGPGTRLTVT.

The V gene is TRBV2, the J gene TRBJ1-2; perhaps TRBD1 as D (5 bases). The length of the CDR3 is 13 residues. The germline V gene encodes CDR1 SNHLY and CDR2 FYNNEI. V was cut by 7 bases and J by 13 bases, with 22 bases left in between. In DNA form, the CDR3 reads TGTGCCAGCAATCGGGACGCAACCCTCCATCGCACCTTC. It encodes CASNRDATLHRTF.

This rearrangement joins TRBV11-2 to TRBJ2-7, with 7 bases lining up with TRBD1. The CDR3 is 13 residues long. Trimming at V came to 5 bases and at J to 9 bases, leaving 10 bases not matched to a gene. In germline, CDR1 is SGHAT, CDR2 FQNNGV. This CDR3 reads CASSNRQGRGQYF. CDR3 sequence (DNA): TGTGCCAGCAGCAACCGACAGGGTCGTGGGCAGTACTTC.

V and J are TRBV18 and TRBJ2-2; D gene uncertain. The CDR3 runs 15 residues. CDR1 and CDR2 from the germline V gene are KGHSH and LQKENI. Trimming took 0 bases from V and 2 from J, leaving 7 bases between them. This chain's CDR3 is CASSPPPANTGELFF. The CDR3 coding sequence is TGTGCCAGCTCACCACCGCCAGCTAACACCGGGGAGCTGTTTTTT.

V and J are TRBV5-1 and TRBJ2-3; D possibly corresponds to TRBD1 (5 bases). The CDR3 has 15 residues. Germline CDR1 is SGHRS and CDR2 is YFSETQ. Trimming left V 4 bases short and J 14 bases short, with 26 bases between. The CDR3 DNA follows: TGCGCCAGCAGCCAATCGACAGACACTGCATCATTGGGGTATTTT. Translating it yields CASSQSTDTASLGYF.

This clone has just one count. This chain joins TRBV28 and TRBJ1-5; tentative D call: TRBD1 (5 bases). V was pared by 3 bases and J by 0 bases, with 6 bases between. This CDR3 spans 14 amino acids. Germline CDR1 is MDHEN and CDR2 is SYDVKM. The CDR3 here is CASSFGGSNQPQHF. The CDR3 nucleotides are TGTGCCAGCAGTTTTGGGGGTAGCAATCAGCCCCAGCATTTT. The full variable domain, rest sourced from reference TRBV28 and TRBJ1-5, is DVKVTQSSRYLVKRTGEKVFLECVQDMDHENMFWYRQDPGLGLRLIYFSYDVKMKEKGDIPEGYSVSREKKERFSLILESASTNQTSMYLCASSFGGSNQPQHFGDGTRLSIL.

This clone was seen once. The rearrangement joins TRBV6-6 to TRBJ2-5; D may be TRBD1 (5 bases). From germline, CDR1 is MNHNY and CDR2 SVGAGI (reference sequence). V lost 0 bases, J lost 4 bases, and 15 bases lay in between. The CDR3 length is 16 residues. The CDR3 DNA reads TGTGCCAGCAGTTACTCGGACACCGTCTCAAGAGAGACCCAGTACTTC. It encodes CASSYSDTVSRETQYF.

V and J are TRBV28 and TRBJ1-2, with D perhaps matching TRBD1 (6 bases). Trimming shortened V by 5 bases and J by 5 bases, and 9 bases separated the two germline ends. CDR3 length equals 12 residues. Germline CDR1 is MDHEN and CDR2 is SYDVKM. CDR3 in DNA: TGTGCCAGCAGTACACAGGGATATGGCTACACCTTC. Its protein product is CASSTQGYGYTF.

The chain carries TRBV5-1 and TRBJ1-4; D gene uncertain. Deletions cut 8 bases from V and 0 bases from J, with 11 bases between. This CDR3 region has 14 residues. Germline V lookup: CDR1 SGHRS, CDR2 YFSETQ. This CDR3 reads CASGTDATNEKLFF. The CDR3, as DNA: TGCGCCAGTGGCACAGATGCAACTAATGAAAAACTGTTTTTT.

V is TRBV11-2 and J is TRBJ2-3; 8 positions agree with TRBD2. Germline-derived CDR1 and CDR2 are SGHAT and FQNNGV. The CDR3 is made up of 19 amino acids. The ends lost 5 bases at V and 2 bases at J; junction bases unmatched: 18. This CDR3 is CASSRNWGGSGRLTDTQYF. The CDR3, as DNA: TGTGCCAGCAGCCGGAATTGGGGCGGAAGCGGGAGACTCACAGATACGCAGTATTTT.

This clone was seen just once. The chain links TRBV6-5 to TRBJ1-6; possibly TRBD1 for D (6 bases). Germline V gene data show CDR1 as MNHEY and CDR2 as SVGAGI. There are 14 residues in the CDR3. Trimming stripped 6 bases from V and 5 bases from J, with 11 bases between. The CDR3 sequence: CASRTGLDNSPLHF. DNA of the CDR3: TGTGCCAGCAGGACAGGTTTGGATAATTCACCCCTCCACTTT.

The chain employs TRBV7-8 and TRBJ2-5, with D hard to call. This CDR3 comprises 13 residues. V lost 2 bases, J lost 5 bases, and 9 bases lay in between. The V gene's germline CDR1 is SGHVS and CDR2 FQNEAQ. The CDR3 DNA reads TGTGCCAGCAGCTTACCCGCCTTGGAGACCCAGTACTTC. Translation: CASSLPALETQYF.

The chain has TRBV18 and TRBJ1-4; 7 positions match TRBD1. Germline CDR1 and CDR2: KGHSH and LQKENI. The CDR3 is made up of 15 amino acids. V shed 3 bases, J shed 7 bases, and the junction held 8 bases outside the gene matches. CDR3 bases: TGTGCCAGCTCACCTCAATCAGGGGGTGGTGAAAAACTGTTTTTT. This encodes CASSPQSGGGEKLFF. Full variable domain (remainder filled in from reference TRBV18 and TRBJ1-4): NAGVMQNPRHLVRRRGQEARLRCSPMKGHSHVYWYRQLPEEGLKFMVYLQKENIIDESGMPKERFSAEFPKEGPSILRIQQVVRGDSAAYFCASSPQSGGGEKLFFGSGTQLSVL.

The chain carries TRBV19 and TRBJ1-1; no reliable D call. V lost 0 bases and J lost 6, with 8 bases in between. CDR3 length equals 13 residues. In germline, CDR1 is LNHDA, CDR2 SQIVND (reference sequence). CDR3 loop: CASSIDPRSEAFF. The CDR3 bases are TGTGCCAGTAGTATAGATCCCCGTTCTGAAGCTTTCTTT.

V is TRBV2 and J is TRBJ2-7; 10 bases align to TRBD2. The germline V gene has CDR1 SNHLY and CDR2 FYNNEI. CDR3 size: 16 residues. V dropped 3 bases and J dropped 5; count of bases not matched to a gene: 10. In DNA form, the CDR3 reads TGTGCCAGCAGTGAGAGGTTAGCGGGGGGTCGGGACGAGCAGTACTTC. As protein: CASSERLAGGRDEQYF.